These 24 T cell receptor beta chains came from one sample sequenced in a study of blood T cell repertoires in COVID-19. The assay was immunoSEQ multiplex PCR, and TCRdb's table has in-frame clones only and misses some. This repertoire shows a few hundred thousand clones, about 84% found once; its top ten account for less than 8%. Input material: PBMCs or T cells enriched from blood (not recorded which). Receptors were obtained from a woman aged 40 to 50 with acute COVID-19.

The CDR3 nucleotides read TGTGCCAGTACGCGGGACGGGGGCAATCAGCCCCAGCATTTT. Protein product: CASTRDGGNQPQHF. The chain carries TRBV19 and TRBJ1-5, with TRBD1 as a possible D gene (5 bases). Germline values: CDR1 LNHDA, CDR2 SQIVND (reference sequence). The CDR3 loop spans 14 amino acids. Between the trimmed V and J ends, which lost 7 bases and 2 bases, there was a span of 12 bases.

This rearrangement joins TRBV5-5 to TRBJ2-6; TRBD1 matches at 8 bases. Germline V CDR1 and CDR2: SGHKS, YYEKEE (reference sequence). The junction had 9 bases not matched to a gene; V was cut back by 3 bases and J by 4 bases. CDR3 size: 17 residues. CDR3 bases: TGTGCCAGCAGCTCCGACAGGGGCCGCTCCGGGGCCAACGTCCTGACTTTC. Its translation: CASSSDRGRSGANVLTF.

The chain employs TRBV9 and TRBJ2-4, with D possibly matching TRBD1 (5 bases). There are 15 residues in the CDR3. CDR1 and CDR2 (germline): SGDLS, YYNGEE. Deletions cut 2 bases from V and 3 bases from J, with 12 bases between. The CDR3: CASSVKGSDKNIQYF. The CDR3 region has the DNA TGTGCCAGCAGCGTCAAGGGGTCCGACAAAAACATTCAGTACTTC. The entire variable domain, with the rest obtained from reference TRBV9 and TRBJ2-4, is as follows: DSGVTQTPKHLITATGQRVTLRCSPRSGDLSVYWYQQSLDQGLQFLIQYYNGEERAKGNILERFSAQQFPDLHSELNLSSLELGDSALYFCASSVKGSDKNIQYFGAGTRLSVL.

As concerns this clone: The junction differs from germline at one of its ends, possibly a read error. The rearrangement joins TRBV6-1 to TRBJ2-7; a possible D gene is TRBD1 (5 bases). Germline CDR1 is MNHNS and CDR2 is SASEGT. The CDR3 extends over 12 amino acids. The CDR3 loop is CASSETGPGLSF. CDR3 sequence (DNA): TGTGCCAGCAGTGAAACAGGACCGGGTCTATCCTTC.

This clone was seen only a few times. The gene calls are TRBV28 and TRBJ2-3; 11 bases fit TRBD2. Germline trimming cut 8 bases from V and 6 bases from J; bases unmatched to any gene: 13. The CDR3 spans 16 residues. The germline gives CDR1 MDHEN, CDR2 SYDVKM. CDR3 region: CASPPASGGTVDTQYF. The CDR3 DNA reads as TGTGCCAGCCCGCCGGCTAGCGGGGGGACAGTCGATACGCAGTATTTT.

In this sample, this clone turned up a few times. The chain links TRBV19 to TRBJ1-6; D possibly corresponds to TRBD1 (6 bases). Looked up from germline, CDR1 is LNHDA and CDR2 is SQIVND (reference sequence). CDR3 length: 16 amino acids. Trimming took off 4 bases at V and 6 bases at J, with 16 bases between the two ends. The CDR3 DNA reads TGTGCCAGTAGTAAACTACCGGGACAAGCTAATTCACCCCTCCACTTT. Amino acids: CASSKLPGQANSPLHF.

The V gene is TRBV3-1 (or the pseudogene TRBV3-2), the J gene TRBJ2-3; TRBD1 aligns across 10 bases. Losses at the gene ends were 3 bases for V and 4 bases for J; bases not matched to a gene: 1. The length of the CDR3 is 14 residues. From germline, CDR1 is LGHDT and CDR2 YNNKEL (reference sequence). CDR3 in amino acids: CASSQGQGSDTQYF. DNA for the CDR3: TGTGCCAGCAGCCAGGGACAGGGGTCAGATACGCAGTATTTT.

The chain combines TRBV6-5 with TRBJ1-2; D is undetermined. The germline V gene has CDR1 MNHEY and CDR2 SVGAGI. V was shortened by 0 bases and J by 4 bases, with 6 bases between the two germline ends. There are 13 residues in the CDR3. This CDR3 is CASSYSGGYGYTF. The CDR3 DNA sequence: TGTGCCAGCAGTTACTCGGGAGGCTATGGCTACACCTTC.

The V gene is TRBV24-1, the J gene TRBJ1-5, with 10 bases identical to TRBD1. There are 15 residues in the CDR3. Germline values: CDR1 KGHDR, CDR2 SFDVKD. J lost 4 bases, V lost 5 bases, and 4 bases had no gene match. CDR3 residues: CATSAAGQGNQPQHF. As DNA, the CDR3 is TGTGCCACCAGTGCCGCGGGACAGGGGAATCAGCCCCAGCATTTT.

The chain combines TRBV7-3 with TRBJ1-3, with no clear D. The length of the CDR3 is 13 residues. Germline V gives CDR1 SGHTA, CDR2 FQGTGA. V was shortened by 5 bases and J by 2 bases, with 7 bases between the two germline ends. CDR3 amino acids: CASSQAAGNTIYF. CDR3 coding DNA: TGTGCCAGCAGCCAAGCCGCTGGAAACACCATATATTTT.

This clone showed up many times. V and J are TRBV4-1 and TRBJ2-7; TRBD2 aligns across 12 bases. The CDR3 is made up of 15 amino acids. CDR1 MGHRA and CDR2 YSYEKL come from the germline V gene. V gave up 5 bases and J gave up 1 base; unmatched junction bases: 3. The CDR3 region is CASSRTSGASYEQYF. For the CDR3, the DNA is TGCGCCAGCAGCAGGACTAGCGGGGCATCCTACGAGCAGTACTTC.

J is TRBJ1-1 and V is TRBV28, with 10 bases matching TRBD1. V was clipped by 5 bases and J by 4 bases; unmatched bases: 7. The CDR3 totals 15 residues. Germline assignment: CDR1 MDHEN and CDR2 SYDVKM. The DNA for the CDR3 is TGTGCCAGCAGTCTCCCGGGACAGGGGTTCACTGAAGCTTTCTTT. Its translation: CASSLPGQGFTEAFF.

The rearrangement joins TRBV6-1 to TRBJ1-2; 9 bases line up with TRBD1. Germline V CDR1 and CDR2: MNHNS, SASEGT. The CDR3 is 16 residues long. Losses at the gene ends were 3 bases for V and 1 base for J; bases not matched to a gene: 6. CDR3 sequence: CASSDLRQGGNYGYTF. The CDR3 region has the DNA TGTGCCAGCAGTGACCTGCGACAGGGGGGTAACTATGGCTACACCTTC.

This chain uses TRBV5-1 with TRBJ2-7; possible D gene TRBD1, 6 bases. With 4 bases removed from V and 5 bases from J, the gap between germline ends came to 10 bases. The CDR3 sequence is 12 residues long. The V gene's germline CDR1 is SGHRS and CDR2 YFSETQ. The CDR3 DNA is TGCGCCAGCAGCGTGCAGGGGAACGAGCAGTACTTC. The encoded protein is CASSVQGNEQYF.

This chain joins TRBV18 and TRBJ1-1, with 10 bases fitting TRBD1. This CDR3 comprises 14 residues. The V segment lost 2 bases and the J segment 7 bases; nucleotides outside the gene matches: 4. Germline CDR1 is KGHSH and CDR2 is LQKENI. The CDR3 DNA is TGTGCCAGCTCACCATACGGGACAGGGGATGAAGCTTTCTTT. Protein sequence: CASSPYGTGDEAFF.

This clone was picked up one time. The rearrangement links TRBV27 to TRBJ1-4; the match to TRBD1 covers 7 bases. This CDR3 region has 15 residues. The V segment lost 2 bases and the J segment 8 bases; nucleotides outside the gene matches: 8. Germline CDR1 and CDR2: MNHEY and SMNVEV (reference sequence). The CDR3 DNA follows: TGTGCCAGCAGTTTACAAGGGCCGACAGGGGAAAAACTGTTTTTT. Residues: CASSLQGPTGEKLFF.

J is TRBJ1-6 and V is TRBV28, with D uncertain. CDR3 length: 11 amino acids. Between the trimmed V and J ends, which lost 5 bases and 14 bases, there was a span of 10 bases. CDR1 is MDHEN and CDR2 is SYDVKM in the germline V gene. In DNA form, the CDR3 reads TGTGCCAGCAGTCGTGGGGAGTCCCTCCACTTT. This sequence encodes CASSRGESLHF.

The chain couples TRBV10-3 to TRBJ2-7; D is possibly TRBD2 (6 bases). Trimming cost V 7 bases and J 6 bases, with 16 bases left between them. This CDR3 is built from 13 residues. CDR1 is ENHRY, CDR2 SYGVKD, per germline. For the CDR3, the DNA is TGTGCCATCACTGCGGGGAGTGCGAGCGAGCAGTACTTC. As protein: CAITAGSASEQYF.

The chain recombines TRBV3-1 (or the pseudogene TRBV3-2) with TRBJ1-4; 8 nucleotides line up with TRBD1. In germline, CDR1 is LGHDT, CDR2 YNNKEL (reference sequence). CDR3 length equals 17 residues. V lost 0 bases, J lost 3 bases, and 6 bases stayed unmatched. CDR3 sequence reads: CASSQDPTGVPNEKLFF. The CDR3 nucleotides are TGTGCCAGCAGCCAAGATCCGACAGGGGTCCCTAATGAAAAACTGTTTTTT.

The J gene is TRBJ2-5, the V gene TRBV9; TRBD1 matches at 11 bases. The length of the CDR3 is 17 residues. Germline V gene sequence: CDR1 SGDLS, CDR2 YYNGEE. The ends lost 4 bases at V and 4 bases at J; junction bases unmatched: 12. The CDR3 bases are TGTGCCAGCAGCCCAACCGGGACAGGGGGAGGAATAGAGACCCAGTACTTC. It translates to CASSPTGTGGGIETQYF.

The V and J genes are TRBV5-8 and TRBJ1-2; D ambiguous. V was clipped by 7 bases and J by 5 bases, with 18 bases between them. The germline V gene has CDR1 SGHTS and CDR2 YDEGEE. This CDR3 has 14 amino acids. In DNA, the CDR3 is TGTGCCAGCTCTAGGCGTTCGGTCGGGTATGGCTACACCTTC. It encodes CASSRRSVGYGYTF.

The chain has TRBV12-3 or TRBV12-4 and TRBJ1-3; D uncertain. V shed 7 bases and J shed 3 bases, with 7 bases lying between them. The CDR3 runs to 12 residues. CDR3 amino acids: CASKGDGNTIYF. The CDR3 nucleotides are TGTGCCAGCAAAGGAGATGGAAACACCATATATTTT.

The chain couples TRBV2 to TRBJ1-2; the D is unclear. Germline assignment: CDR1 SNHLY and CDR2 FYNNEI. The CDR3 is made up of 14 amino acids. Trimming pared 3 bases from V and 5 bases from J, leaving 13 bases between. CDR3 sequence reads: CASSDQLTGYGYTF. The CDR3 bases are TGTGCCAGCAGTGACCAGCTGACTGGATATGGCTACACCTTC.

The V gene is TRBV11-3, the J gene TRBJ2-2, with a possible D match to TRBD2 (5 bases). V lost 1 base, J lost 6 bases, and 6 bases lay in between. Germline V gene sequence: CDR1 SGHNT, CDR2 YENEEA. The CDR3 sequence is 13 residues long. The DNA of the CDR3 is TGTGCCAGCAGCTTAGGAGGGCCCGGGGAGCTGTTTTTT. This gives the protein CASSLGGPGELFF.